These 25 T cell receptor beta chains originate from one sample sequenced in a study of shared clonotypes between healthy human individuals. This table comes from immunoSEQ multiplex PCR, and its TCRdb copy is limited to in-frame clones, with some not included. The table shows approximately 250,000 clones, with approximately 70% occurring only once. Sequencing was carried out using memory CD4+ T cells sorted from blood. Subset meaning: CD45RA-negative fraction. Every receptor here comes from a man aged 25 to 40 in good health.

CDR3 sequence (DNA): TGTGCCAGCAGCACTGGACAGGGCCCTAATGAAAAACTGTTTTTT. Translation: CASSTGQGPNEKLFF. The chain has TRBV11-3 and TRBJ1-4, with 8 positions matching TRBD1. V gave up 5 bases and J gave up 3 bases; unmatched junction bases: 5. The CDR3 length is 15 residues. Germline V gives CDR1 SGHNT, CDR2 YENEEA.

This chain joins TRBV27 and TRBJ2-7; D unresolved. The CDR3 is 14 amino acids. Per the germline V gene, CDR1 is MNHEY and CDR2 is SMNVEV (reference sequence). Trimming left V 3 bases short and J 6 bases short, with 15 bases between. This CDR3 reads CASSFSAGWGEQYF. The DNA of the CDR3 is TGTGCCAGCAGTTTTTCCGCCGGTTGGGGCGAGCAGTACTTC.

This chain links TRBV10-3 with TRBJ2-2; D gene uncertain. This CDR3 region has 15 residues. The germline V gene has CDR1 ENHRY and CDR2 SYGVKD. The V and J ends lost 6 bases and 5 bases respectively, with 16 bases between them. The DNA of the CDR3 is TGTGCCATCAGCGCCGTCGGTCAGACGACCGGGGAGCTGTTTTTT. It codes for CAISAVGQTTGELFF.

The chain has TRBV7-8 and TRBJ2-7; 8 bases match TRBD2. CDR1 is SGHVS, CDR2 FQNEAQ, per germline. This CDR3 spans 16 amino acids. V shed 4 bases, J shed 4 bases, and the junction held 12 bases outside the gene matches. For the CDR3, the DNA is TGTGCCAGCAGCTCGAGAAGCGGGAGCTCTCGGTACGAGCAGTACTTC. As protein: CASSSRSGSSRYEQYF.

V is TRBV27 and J is TRBJ1-4, with D unclear. The CDR3 loop spans 12 amino acids. V shed 7 bases and J shed 10 bases, with 13 bases lying between them. Looked up from germline, CDR1 is MNHEY and CDR2 is SMNVEV (reference sequence). CDR3 DNA: TGTGCCAGCATGTCCTTTACTGGAAAACTGTTTTTT. This encodes CASMSFTGKLFF.

This CDR3 is CAISDTGTTDTQYF. The CDR3 bases are TGTGCCATCAGTGACACGGGGACCACAGATACGCAGTATTTT. This chain uses TRBV10-3 with TRBJ2-3; D might be TRBD1 or TRBD2, each matching 5 bases. The CDR3 runs 14 residues. CDR1 is ENHRY, CDR2 SYGVKD, per germline. V lost 3 bases and J 2 bases, leaving 9 bases between the germline ends.

CDR3 coding DNA: TGTGCCAGCAGCGAGGGACAGGCTTCGGAGACCCAGTACTTC. Its protein is CASSEGQASETQYF. The J gene is TRBJ2-5, the V gene TRBV9; 8 bases match TRBD1. V shed 3 bases and J 5 bases; nucleotides not matched to a gene: 6. Germline V gene lookup returns CDR1 SGDLS and CDR2 YYNGEE. CDR3 length: 14 residues.

The rearrangement uses TRBV30 and TRBJ2-7; D unresolved. V was pared by 3 bases and J by 3 bases, with 6 bases between. The germline gives CDR1 GTSNPN, CDR2 SVGIG (reference sequence). This CDR3 has 11 amino acids. The CDR3 coding sequence is TGTGCCTGGAGGGAGTACTACGAGCAGTACTTC. Protein: CAWREYYEQYF.

The chain is built from TRBV28 and TRBJ2-2; TRBD2 might be the D (6 bases). The V gene lost 3 bases and the J gene lost 0 bases, with 8 bases spanning the gap. Germline CDR1 reads MDHEN; CDR2 reads SYDVKM. The CDR3 contains 15 residues. The CDR3 here is CASSLGGTNTGELFF. The CDR3 DNA sequence: TGTGCCAGCAGTTTGGGCGGGACGAACACCGGGGAGCTGTTTTTT. The variable domain in full, with the rest retrieved from reference TRBV28 and TRBJ2-2, is DVKVTQSSRYLVKRTGEKVFLECVQDMDHENMFWYRQDPGLGLRLIYFSYDVKMKEKGDIPEGYSVSREKKERFSLILESASTNQTSMYLCASSLGGTNTGELFFGEGSRLTVL.

The sample holds a few counts of this clone. The chain employs TRBV5-1 and TRBJ2-1; D remains ambiguous. Trimming left V 1 base short and J 0 bases short, with 11 bases between. This CDR3 has 16 amino acids. The germline V gene encodes CDR1 SGHRS and CDR2 YFSETQ. In DNA form, the CDR3 reads TGCGCCAGCAGCTTGCTCCCTGGCGTCTCCTACAATGAGCAGTTCTTC. This codes for CASSLLPGVSYNEQFF. The full variable domain, rest sourced from reference TRBV5-1 and TRBJ2-1, is KAGVTQTPRYLIKTRGQQVTLSCSPISGHRSVSWYQQTPGQGLQFLFEYFSETQRNKGNFPGRFSGRQFSNSRSEMNVSTLELGDSALYLCASSLLPGVSYNEQFFGPGTRLTVL.

The chain carries TRBV4-3 and TRBJ2-3; 8 positions match TRBD2. The length of the CDR3 is 15 residues. Per the germline V gene, CDR1 is LGHNA and CDR2 is YSLEER. Trimming removed 2 bases from V and 3 bases from J; junction bases left unmatched: 4. The CDR3 DNA reads TGCGCCAGCAGCCAACAAGCGGGAGAGACAGATACGCAGTATTTT. Residues: CASSQQAGETDTQYF.

This clone was detected only a few times. The gene calls are TRBV5-1 and TRBJ2-7, with TRBD2 matching over 9 bases. CDR1 is SGHRS, CDR2 YFSETQ, per germline. V lost 1 base to trimming and J lost 0 bases; unmatched junction nucleotides: 5. This CDR3 is built from 16 residues. The CDR3 sequence is CASSLTSGLGSYEQYF. The CDR3 nucleotides read TGCGCCAGCAGCTTGACTAGCGGGCTCGGCTCCTACGAGCAGTACTTC.

This clone was observed once. J is TRBJ2-7 and V is TRBV2; maybe TRBD2 (5 bases). Germline CDR1 SNHLY, CDR2 FYNNEI. The CDR3 totals 14 residues. V was clipped by 4 bases and J by 4 bases, with 14 bases between them. DNA for the CDR3: TGTGCCAGCAGTGGTGGACTCAGAACATACGAGCAGTACTTC. Protein product: CASSGGLRTYEQYF.

The V call is TRBV5-4, the J call TRBJ2-2, with TRBD1 as a possible D gene (6 bases). The CDR3 covers 14 residues. Germline V gene sequence: CDR1 SGHNT, CDR2 YYREEE (reference sequence). Trimming cost V 4 bases and J 3 bases, with 10 bases left between them. The CDR3, as DNA: TGTGCCAGCAGCACAAGGACAGACACCGGGGAGCTGTTTTTT. This translates into CASSTRTDTGELFF.

The chain employs TRBV5-1 and TRBJ2-3; possibly TRBD2 for D (5 bases). This CDR3 contains 16 residues. Deletions cut 0 bases from V and 1 base from J, with 12 bases between. Germline CDR1 is SGHRS and CDR2 is YFSETQ. CDR3 DNA sequence: TGCGCCAGCAGCTTGGGGGTGGGGAGCCGCACAGATACGCAGTATTTT. It codes for CASSLGVGSRTDTQYF.

The chain combines TRBV28 with TRBJ2-5; D might be TRBD2 (5 bases). Germline loops: CDR1 MDHEN, CDR2 SYDVKM. V lost 8 bases, J lost 5 bases, and 12 bases lay in between. This CDR3 has 12 amino acids. The CDR3 nucleotides are TGTGCCAGCGGATTAAGAGGGGAGACCCAGTACTTC. Protein: CASGLRGETQYF. The full variable domain, completed using reference TRBV28 and TRBJ2-5, is DVKVTQSSRYLVKRTGEKVFLECVQDMDHENMFWYRQDPGLGLRLIYFSYDVKMKEKGDIPEGYSVSREKKERFSLILESASTNQTSMYLCASGLRGETQYFGPGTRLLVL.

The CDR3 DNA follows: TGTGCCAGTAGTATACCAGGTCAAGAGGGGCCCTTTAGCACAGATACGCAGTATTTT. Its translation: CASSIPGQEGPFSTDTQYF. The V gene is TRBV19, the J gene TRBJ2-3; the D call may be TRBD1 or TRBD2 (5 bases each). CDR3 length: 19 amino acids. Germline-derived CDR1 and CDR2 are LNHDA and SQIVND (reference sequence). The germline V and J ends were trimmed by 2 bases and 0 bases, with 21 bases remaining between them.

This chain connects TRBV5-1 to TRBJ2-7, with 7 bases identical to TRBD1. This CDR3 is built from 13 residues. Trimming at V came to 2 bases and at J to 6 bases, leaving 5 bases not matched to a gene. In germline, CDR1 is SGHRS, CDR2 YFSETQ. CDR3 in DNA: TGCGCCAGCAGCTTAACCCCAGGGGGCGAGCAGTACTTC. It specifies CASSLTPGGEQYF.

This clone has ten or more counts. The rearrangement joins TRBV28 to TRBJ2-5; the D call may be TRBD1 or TRBD2 (5 bases each). Trimming removed 4 bases from V and 2 bases from J, with 17 bases in between. Germline V lookup: CDR1 MDHEN, CDR2 SYDVKM. This CDR3 spans 16 amino acids. CDR3 nucleotide sequence: TGTGCCAGCAGTTCGGCCCCGGGACGCAATCAAGAGACCCAGTACTTC. Translated: CASSSAPGRNQETQYF.

The sample holds one count of this clone. The J gene is TRBJ2-5, the V gene TRBV18; no clear D gene. Germline V gives CDR1 KGHSH, CDR2 LQKENI. The V end lost 2 bases, the J end lost 5 bases, and 12 bases lay between the germline ends. This CDR3 is 14 amino acids long. CDR3 DNA: TGTGCCAGCTCACCATCGGTCGGACCTGAGACCCAGTACTTC. Translation: CASSPSVGPETQYF.

In this sample, this clone turned up many times. V gene TRBV12-5 combines with J gene TRBJ2-5; no firm D call. CDR3 length equals 13 residues. V lost 2 bases and J lost 1, with 5 bases in between. Germline V gene data show CDR1 as LGHNT and CDR2 as FRNRAP. The CDR3 loop reads CASGLNLQETQYF. CDR3 DNA sequence: TGTGCTAGTGGTTTGAACCTCCAAGAGACCCAGTACTTC.

In its sample, this clone was seen many times. V is TRBV19 and J is TRBJ1-2, with a possible D match to TRBD1 (6 bases). With 4 bases removed from V and 4 bases from J, the gap between germline ends came to 10 bases. CDR1 is LNHDA and CDR2 is SQIVND in the germline V gene (reference sequence). This CDR3 is 13 amino acids long. CDR3 region: CASSTPGVYGYTF. The CDR3 DNA sequence: TGTGCCAGTAGTACCCCAGGGGTCTATGGCTACACCTTC. The full variable domain, its missing parts supplied by reference TRBV19 and TRBJ1-2, is DGGITQSPKYLFRKEGQNVTLSCEQNLNHDAMYWYRQDPGQGLRLIYYSQIVNDFQKGDIAEGYSVSREKKESFPLTVTSAQKNPTAFYLCASSTPGVYGYTFGSGTRLTVV.

The chain's CDR3 is CASSPMSAGVNTEAFF. The CDR3 DNA reads TGTGCCAGCTCACCGATGAGTGCCGGGGTGAACACTGAAGCTTTCTTT. The chain carries TRBV18 and TRBJ1-1; D unclear. V gave up 3 bases and J gave up 0 bases, with 14 bases separating them. This CDR3 is built from 16 residues. CDR1 and CDR2 from the germline V gene are KGHSH and LQKENI.

The table lists this clone with a count of one. The rearrangement uses TRBV27 and TRBJ2-7, with 8 positions matching TRBD2. The CDR3 contains 14 residues. After removal of 5 bases from V and 4 bases from J, the junction contained 7 bases not matched to a gene. Germline values: CDR1 MNHEY, CDR2 SMNVEV (reference sequence). The chain's CDR3 is CASSTWTSSYEQYF. CDR3 bases: TGTGCCAGCAGTACCTGGACTAGCTCTTACGAGCAGTACTTC.

This chain joins TRBV7-2 and TRBJ2-7; TRBD2 might be the D (6 bases). V was trimmed by 4 bases and J by 3 bases, leaving 19 bases between them. CDR1 and CDR2 (germline): SGHTA, FQGNSA. The CDR3 loop spans 16 amino acids. CDR3 sequence reads: CASSSRPGVGDYEQYF. The DNA of the CDR3 is TGTGCCAGCAGCTCGCGGCCGGGAGTCGGGGACTACGAGCAGTACTTC.